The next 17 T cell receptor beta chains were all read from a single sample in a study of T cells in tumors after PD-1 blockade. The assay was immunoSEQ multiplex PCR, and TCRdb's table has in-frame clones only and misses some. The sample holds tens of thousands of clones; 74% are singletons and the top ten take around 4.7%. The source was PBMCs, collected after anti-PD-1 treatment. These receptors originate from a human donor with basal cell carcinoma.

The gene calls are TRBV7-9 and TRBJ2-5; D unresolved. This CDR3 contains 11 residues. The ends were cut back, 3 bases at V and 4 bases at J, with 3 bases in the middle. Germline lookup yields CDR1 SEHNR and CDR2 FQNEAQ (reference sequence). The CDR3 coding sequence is TGTGCCAGCAGCTTTCGAGAGACCCAGTACTTC. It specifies CASSFRETQYF.

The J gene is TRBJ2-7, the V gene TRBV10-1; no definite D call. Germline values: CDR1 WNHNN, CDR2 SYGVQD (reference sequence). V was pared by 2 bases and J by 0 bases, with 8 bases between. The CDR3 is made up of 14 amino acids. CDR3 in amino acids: CASSEVAFSYEQYF. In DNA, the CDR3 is TGCGCCAGCAGTGAGGTCGCCTTCTCCTACGAGCAGTACTTC.

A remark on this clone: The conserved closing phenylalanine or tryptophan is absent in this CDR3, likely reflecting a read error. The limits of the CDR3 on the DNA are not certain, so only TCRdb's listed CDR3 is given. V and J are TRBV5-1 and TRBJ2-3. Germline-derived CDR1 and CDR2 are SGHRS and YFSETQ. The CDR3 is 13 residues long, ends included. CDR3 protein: CASSFPSYATAVG.

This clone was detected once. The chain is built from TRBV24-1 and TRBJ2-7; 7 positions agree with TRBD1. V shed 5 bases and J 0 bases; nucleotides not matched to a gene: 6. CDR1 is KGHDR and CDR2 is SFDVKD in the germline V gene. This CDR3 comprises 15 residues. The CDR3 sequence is CATSGWTGSSYEQYF. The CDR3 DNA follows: TGTGCCACCAGTGGTTGGACAGGAAGCTCCTACGAGCAGTACTTC.

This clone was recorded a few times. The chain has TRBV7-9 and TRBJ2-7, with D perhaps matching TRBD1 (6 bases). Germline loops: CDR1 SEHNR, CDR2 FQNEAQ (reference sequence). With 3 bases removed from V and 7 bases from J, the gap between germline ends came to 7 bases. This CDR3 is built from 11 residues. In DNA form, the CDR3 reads TGTGCCAGCAGCTTCCAGGGGGAGCAGTACTTC. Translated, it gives CASSFQGEQYF.

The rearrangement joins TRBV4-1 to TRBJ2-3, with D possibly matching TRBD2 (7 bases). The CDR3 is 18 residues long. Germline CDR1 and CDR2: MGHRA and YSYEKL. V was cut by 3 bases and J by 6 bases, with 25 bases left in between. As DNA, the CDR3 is TGCGCCAGCAGCCACCCCCCCCATCGAGGGGGGGCAGACGATACGCAGTATTTT. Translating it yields CASSHPPHRGGADDTQYF.

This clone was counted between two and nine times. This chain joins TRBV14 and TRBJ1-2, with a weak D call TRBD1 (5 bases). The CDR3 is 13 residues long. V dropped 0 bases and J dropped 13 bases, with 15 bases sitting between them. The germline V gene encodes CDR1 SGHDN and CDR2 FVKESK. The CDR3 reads CASSQDLRGTSTF. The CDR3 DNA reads TGTGCCAGCAGCCAAGATCTCAGAGGGACCTCCACCTTC.

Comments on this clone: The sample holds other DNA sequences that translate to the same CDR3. For the CDR3, the DNA is TGCAGCGTTGATGCGGGGATTAATGAAAAACTGTTTTTT. Its protein is CSVDAGINEKLFF. This chain uses TRBV29-1 with TRBJ1-4; no firm D call. Trimming stripped 3 bases from V and 4 bases from J, with 9 bases between. Per the germline V gene, CDR1 is SQVTM and CDR2 is ANQGSEA. This CDR3 has 13 residues.

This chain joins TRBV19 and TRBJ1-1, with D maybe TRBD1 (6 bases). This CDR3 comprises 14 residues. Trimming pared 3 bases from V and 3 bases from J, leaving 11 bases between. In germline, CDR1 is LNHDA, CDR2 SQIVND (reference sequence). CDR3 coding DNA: TGTGCCAGTAGTATCAGGGGATGGTACACTGAAGCTTTCTTT. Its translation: CASSIRGWYTEAFF. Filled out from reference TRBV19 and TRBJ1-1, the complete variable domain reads DGGITQSPKYLFRKEGQNVTLSCEQNLNHDAMYWYRQDPGQGLRLIYYSQIVNDFQKGDIAEGYSVSREKKESFPLTVTSAQKNPTAFYLCASSIRGWYTEAFFGQGTRLTVV.

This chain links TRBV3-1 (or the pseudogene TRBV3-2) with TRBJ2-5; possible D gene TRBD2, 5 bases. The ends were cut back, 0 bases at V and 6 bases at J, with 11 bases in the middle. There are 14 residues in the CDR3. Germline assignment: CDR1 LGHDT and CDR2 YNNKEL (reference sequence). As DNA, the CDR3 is TGTGCCAGCAGCCAAGACGAGGGTCTGAAGACCCAGTACTTC. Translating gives CASSQDEGLKTQYF.

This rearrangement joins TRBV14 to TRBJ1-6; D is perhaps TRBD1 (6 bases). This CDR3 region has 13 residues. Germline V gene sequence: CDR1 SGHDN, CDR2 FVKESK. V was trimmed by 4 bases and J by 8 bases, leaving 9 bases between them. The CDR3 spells CASSRNRDSPLHF. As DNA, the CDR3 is TGTGCCAGCAGCCGGAACAGGGATTCACCCCTCCACTTT.

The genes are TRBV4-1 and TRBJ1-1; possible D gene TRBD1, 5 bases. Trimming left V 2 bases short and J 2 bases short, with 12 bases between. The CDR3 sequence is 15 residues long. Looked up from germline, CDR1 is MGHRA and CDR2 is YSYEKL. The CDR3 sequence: CASSQMRQLNTEAFF. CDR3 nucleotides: TGCGCCAGCAGCCAAATGAGACAGCTCAACACTGAAGCTTTCTTT.

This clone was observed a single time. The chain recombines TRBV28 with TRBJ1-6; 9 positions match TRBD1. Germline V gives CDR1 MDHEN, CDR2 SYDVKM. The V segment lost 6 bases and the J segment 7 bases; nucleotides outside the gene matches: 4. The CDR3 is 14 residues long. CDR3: CASRSTGGNSPLHF. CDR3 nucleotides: TGTGCCAGCAGGTCGACAGGGGGGAATTCACCCCTCCACTTT.

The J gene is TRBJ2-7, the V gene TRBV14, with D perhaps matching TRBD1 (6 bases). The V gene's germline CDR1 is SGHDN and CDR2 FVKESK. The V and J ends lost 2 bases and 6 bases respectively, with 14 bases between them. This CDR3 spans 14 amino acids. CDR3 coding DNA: TGTGCCAGCAGCCAAACGCTGTACAGGGCCGAGCAGTACTTC. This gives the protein CASSQTLYRAEQYF.

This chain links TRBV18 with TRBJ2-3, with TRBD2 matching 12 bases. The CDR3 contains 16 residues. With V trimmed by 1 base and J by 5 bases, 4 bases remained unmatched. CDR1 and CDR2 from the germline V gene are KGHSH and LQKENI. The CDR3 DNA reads TGTGCCAGCTCACCACGACTAGCGGGGGAATTAGATACGCAGTATTTT. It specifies CASSPRLAGELDTQYF.

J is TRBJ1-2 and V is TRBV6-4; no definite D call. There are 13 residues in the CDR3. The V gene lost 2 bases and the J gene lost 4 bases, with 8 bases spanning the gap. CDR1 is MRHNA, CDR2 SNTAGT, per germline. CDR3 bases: TGTGCCAGCAGTGACAGGGAGGGCTATGGCTACACCTTC. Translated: CASSDREGYGYTF.

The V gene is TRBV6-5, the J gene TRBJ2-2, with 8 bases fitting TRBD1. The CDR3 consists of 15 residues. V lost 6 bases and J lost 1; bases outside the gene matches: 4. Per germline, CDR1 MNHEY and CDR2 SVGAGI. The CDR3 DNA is TGTGCCAGCAGGCCGGACAGGGTGAACACCGGGGAGCTGTTTTTT. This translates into CASRPDRVNTGELFF.